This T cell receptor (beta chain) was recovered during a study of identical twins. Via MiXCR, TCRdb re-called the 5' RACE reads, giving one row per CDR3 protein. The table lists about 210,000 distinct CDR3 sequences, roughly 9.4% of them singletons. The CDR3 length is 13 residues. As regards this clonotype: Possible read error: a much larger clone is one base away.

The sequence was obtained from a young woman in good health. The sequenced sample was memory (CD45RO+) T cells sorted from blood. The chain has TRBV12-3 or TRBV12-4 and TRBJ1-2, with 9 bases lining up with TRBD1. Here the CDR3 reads CTSRGQGLDGYTF. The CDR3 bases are TGTACCAGCAGAGGACAGGGGTTGGACGGCTACACCTTC.